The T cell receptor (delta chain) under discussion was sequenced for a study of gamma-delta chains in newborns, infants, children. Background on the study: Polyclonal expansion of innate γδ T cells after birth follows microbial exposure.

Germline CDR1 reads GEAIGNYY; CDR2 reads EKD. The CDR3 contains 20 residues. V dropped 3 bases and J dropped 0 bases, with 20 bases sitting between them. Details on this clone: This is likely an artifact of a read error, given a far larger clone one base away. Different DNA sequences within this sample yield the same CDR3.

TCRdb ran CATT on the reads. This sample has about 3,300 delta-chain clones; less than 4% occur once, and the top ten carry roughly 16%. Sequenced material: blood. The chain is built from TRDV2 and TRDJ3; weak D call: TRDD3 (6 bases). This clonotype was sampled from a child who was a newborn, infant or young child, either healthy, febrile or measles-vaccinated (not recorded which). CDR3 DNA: TGTGCCTGTGACTCGGGATATGGAGGATATCGCTCCTGGGACACCCGACAGATGTTTTTC. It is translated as CACDSGYGGYRSWDTRQMFF.